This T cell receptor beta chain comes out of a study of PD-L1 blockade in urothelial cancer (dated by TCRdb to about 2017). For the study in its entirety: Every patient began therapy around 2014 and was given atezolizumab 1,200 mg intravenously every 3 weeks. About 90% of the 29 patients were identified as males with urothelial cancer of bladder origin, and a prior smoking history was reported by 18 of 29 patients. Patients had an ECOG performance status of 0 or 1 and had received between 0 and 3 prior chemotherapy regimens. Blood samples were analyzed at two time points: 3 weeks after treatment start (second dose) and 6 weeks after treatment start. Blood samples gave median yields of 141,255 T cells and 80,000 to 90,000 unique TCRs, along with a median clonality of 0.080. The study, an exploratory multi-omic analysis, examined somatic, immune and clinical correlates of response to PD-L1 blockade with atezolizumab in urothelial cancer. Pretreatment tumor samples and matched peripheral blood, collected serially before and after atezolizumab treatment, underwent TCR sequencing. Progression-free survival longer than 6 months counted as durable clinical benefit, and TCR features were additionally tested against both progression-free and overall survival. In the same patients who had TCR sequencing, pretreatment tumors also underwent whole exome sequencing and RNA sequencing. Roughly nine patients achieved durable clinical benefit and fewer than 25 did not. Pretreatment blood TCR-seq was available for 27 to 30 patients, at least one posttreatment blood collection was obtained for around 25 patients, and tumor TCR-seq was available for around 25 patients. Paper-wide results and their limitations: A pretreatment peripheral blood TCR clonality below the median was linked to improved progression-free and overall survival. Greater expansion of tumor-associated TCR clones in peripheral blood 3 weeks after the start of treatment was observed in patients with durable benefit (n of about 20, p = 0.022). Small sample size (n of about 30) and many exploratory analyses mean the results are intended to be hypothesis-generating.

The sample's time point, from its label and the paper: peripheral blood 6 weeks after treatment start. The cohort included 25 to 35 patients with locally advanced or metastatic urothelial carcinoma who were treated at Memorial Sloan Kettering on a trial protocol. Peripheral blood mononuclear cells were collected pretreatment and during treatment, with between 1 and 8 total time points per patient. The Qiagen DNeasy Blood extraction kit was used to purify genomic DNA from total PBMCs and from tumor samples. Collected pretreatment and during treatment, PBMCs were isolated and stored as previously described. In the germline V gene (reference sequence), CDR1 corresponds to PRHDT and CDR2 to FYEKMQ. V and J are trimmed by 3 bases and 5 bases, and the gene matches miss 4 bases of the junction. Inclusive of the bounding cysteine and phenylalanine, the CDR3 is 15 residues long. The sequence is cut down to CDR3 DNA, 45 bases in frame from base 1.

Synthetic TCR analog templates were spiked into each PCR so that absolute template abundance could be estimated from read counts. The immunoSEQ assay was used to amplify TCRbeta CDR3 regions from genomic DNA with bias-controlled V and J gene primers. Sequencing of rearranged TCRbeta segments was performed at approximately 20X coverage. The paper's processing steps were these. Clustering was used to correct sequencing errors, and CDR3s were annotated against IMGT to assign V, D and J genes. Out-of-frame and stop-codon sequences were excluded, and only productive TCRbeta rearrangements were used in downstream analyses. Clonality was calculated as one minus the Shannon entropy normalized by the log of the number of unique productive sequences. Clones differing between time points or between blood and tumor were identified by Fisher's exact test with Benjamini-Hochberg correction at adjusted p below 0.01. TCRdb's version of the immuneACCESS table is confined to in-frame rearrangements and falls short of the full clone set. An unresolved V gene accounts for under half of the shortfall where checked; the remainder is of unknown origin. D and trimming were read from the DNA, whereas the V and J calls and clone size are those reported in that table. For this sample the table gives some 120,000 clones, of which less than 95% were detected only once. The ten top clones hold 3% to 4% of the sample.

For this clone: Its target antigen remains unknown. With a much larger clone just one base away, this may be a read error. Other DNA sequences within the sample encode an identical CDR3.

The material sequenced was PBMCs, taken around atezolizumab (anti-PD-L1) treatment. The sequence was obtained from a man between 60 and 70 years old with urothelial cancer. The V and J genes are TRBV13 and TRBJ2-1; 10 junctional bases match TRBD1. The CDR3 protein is CASSLDRGGDNEQFF. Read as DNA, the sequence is TGTGCCAGCAGCTTGGACAGGGGGGGGGACAATGAGCAGTTCTTC.